The 20 T cell receptor beta chains reported below all come from one sample, sequenced in a study of T cell responses to AZD1222 COVID-19 vaccine. Profiled with immunoSEQ multiplex PCR; TCRdb holds only in-frame clones, not every one. The table records some 150,000 clones, about nine tenths of them present only once. The starting material was peripheral blood, obtained on day 0 of AZD1222 vaccination. These receptors were obtained from an adult in good health.

The chain links TRBV5-1 to TRBJ1-2; perhaps TRBD1 as D (6 bases). Trimming pared 4 bases from V and 4 bases from J, leaving 14 bases between. Germline CDR1 is SGHRS and CDR2 is YFSETQ. The CDR3 spans 14 residues. DNA of the CDR3: TGCGCCAGCAGCCCCACAGGGCTTCTCTATGGCTACACCTTC. It codes for CASSPTGLLYGYTF.

There are a few counts of this clone. The rearrangement links TRBV28 to TRBJ2-1, with TRBD2 matching over 15 bases. V was clipped by 6 bases and J by 7 bases; unmatched bases: 7. The CDR3 length is 16 residues. CDR1 and CDR2 from the germline V gene are MDHEN and SYDVKM. CDR3 nucleotides: TGTGCCAGCAGCCAAGGACTAGCGGGAGGGCGGAATGAGCAGTTCTTC. Protein product: CASSQGLAGGRNEQFF.

The chain uses TRBV30 and TRBJ1-6; the D gene is possibly TRBD1 (6 bases). The CDR3 totals 15 residues. CDR1 is GTSNPN, CDR2 SVGIG, per germline (reference sequence). Trimming shortened V by 0 bases and J by 15 bases, and 21 bases separated the two germline ends. CDR3 protein: CAWSVGPRGPVGLHF. The CDR3 DNA follows: TGTGCCTGGAGTGTGGGCCCCCGGGGGCCCGTGGGCCTCCACTTT.

J is TRBJ2-1 and V is TRBV5-1; unclear D gene. Germline V gene lookup returns CDR1 SGHRS and CDR2 YFSETQ. V was cut by 0 bases and J by 9 bases, with 16 bases left in between. The CDR3 covers 15 residues. The CDR3 coding sequence is TGCGCCAGCAGCTTGGATCGGCTCACACCCTCTGAGCAGTTCTTC. Its translation is CASSLDRLTPSEQFF.

The genes are TRBV7-9 and TRBJ2-2; 8 bases map to TRBD1. CDR3 length equals 15 residues. Germline CDR1 and CDR2: SEHNR and FQNEAQ (reference sequence). J lost 6 bases, V lost 6 bases, and 9 bases had no gene match. CDR3 nucleotide sequence: TGTGCCAGCAGTAGACAGGGGATAGAGGCCGGGGAGCTGTTTTTT. This encodes CASSRQGIEAGELFF. Full variable domain (missing parts from reference TRBV7-9 and TRBJ2-2): DTGVSQNPRHKITKRGQNVTFRCDPISEHNRLYWYRQTLGQGPEFLTYFQNEAQLEKSRLLSDRFSAERPKGSFSTLEIQRTEQGDSAMYLCASSRQGIEAGELFFGEGSRLTVL.

The genes are TRBV19 and TRBJ1-1; maybe TRBD1 (6 bases). The CDR3 length is 14 residues. V was pared by 5 bases and J by 1 base, with 11 bases between. Germline loops: CDR1 LNHDA, CDR2 SQIVND (reference sequence). The CDR3 bases are TGTGCCAGTAGTTGGGGAGGGGGGAACACTGAAGCTTTCTTT. This codes for CASSWGGGNTEAFF.

The chain is built from TRBV6-5 and TRBJ2-7; 9 bases are a match to TRBD1. Germline lookup yields CDR1 MNHEY and CDR2 SVGAGI. The CDR3 is 13 amino acids. Trimming at V came to 8 bases and at J to 4 bases, leaving 6 bases not matched to a gene. The CDR3 loop reads CASGGTGWYEQYF. In nucleotides, the CDR3 is TGTGCCAGCGGGGGGACAGGGTGGTACGAGCAGTACTTC.

The V gene is TRBV2, the J gene TRBJ2-3, with 7 bases identical to TRBD2. The V gene end was trimmed by 3 bases and the J gene end by 5 bases; junction bases not matched to a gene: 14. CDR1 is SNHLY, CDR2 FYNNEI, per germline. The length of the CDR3 is 17 residues. The CDR3 spells CASSDGASGLTLDTQYF. DNA of the CDR3: TGTGCCAGCAGTGACGGGGCTAGCGGCCTGACGCTAGATACGCAGTATTTT.

V usage is TRBV30 and J usage is TRBJ2-3; D possibly corresponds to TRBD2 (7 bases). Deletions cut 0 bases from V and 4 bases from J, with 14 bases between. The CDR3 runs 15 residues. Germline CDR1 reads GTSNPN; CDR2 reads SVGIG (reference sequence). CDR3 coding DNA: TGTGCCTGGAGTGTAGAAGGGGGGGGAGCAGATACGCAGTATTTT. Its translation is CAWSVEGGGADTQYF.

The DNA of the CDR3 is TGTGCCAGCAGCTTTAGCGGGACGGTCTCAGGCGACGAGCAGTACTTC. It codes for CASSFSGTVSGDEQYF. V gene TRBV5-8 combines with J gene TRBJ2-7; 8 nucleotides agree with TRBD2. V shed 2 bases and J 5 bases; nucleotides not matched to a gene: 12. The CDR3 consists of 16 residues. The V gene's germline CDR1 is SGHTS and CDR2 YDEGEE.

The chain joins TRBV6-5 to TRBJ2-3; D unresolved. The CDR3 is 12 amino acids. V lost 6 bases and J 2 bases, leaving 6 bases between the germline ends. Germline V CDR1 and CDR2: MNHEY, SVGAGI. In DNA form, the CDR3 reads TGTGCCAGCAGCAAAGACACAGATACGCAGTATTTT. As protein: CASSKDTDTQYF.

The V and J genes are TRBV7-2 and TRBJ2-3, with D tentatively TRBD1 (6 bases). Germline V gene sequence: CDR1 SGHTA, CDR2 FQGNSA. Trimming pared 4 bases from V and 1 base from J, leaving 15 bases between. This CDR3 contains 16 residues. In DNA form, the CDR3 reads TGTGCCAGCAGCTGGGGGCAGGGAGTTGGCACAGATACGCAGTATTTT. It is translated as CASSWGQGVGTDTQYF.

The V and J genes are TRBV7-9 and TRBJ1-2; D unclear. The CDR3 totals 15 residues. V was trimmed by 4 bases and J by 8 bases, leaving 20 bases between them. Looked up from germline, CDR1 is SEHNR and CDR2 is FQNEAQ (reference sequence). CDR3 coding DNA: TGTGCCAGCAGCTCTAGACTGACGCCTATCCTAGGCTACACCTTC. Residues: CASSSRLTPILGYTF.

This chain joins TRBV4-2 and TRBJ2-7; 9 bases line up with TRBD2. The CDR3 loop spans 19 amino acids. The trim removed 3 bases at V and 4 bases at J, leaving 19 bases unmatched. In germline, CDR1 is LGHNA, CDR2 YNFKEQ. The CDR3, as DNA: TGTGCCAGCAGCCAGCCAGGGGAGGCTAGCGGGGCCGGTCGATACGAGCAGTACTTC. Residues: CASSQPGEASGAGRYEQYF.

The V call is TRBV27, the J call TRBJ2-7; D remains ambiguous. The CDR3 runs 10 residues. V lost 4 bases to trimming and J lost 2 bases, with 0 bases between them. The V gene's germline CDR1 is MNHEY and CDR2 SMNVEV (reference sequence). The DNA for the CDR3 is TGTGCCAGCAGTTCCTACGAGCAGTACTTC. Amino acids: CASSSYEQYF.

The rearrangement uses TRBV4-1 and TRBJ1-2; TRBD1 might be the D (5 bases). Germline loops: CDR1 MGHRA, CDR2 YSYEKL. V gave up 0 bases and J gave up 8 bases, with 13 bases separating them. This CDR3 has 14 amino acids. The CDR3 DNA sequence: TGCGCCAGCAGCCAAGATATAGGGAGGGACGGCTACACCTTC. Residues: CASSQDIGRDGYTF.

The chain carries TRBV27 and TRBJ1-2; no definite D call. Deletions cut 2 bases from V and 8 bases from J, with 15 bases between. From germline, CDR1 is MNHEY and CDR2 SMNVEV (reference sequence). CDR3 length equals 14 residues. CDR3 nucleotides: TGTGCCAGCAGTTTAGCGGCCAGCAGCGGAGGCTACACCTTC. Translating it yields CASSLAASSGGYTF.

The genes are TRBV7-2 and TRBJ2-5, with TRBD2 matching 9 bases. CDR3 length: 15 residues. CDR1 SGHTA and CDR2 FQGNSA come from the germline V gene. With V trimmed by 1 base and J by 5 bases, 5 bases remained unmatched. CDR3 region: CASSLVRGGPETQYF. In nucleotides, the CDR3 is TGTGCCAGCAGCTTAGTGCGGGGGGGCCCGGAGACCCAGTACTTC.

This chain connects TRBV10-3 to TRBJ1-2; D is uncertain. The germline CDR1 and CDR2 sequences are ENHRY and SYGVKD. The ends were cut back, 0 bases at V and 6 bases at J, with 8 bases in the middle. This CDR3 comprises 13 residues. CDR3 in DNA: TGTGCCATCAGTGAGTCAGGGTACCATGGCTACACCTTC. Encoded protein: CAISESGYHGYTF.

V gene TRBV3-1 (or the pseudogene TRBV3-2) combines with J gene TRBJ2-7; tentatively, D is TRBD2 (5 bases). The CDR3 totals 17 residues. Per the germline V gene, CDR1 is LGHDT and CDR2 is YNNKEL (reference sequence). Trimming removed 0 bases from V and 1 base from J, with 16 bases in between. CDR3 nucleotide sequence: TGTGCCAGCAGCCAAGATCAACTAGGGATAGGGTCCTACGAGCAGTACTTC. Its protein product is CASSQDQLGIGSYEQYF.